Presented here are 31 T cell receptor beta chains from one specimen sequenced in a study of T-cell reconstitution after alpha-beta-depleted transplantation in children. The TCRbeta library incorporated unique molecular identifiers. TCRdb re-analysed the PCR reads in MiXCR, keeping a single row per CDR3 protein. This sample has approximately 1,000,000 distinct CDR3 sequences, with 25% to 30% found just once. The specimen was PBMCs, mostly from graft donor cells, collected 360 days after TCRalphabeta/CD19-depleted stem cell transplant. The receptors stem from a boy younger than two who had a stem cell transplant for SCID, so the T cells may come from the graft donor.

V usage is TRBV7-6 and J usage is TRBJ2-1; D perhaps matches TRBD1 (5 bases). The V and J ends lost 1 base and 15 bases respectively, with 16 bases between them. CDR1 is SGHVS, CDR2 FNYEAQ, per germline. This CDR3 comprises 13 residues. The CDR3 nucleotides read TGTGCCAGCAGCTTAGTAAGGTCAGGGCTCAGGTTCTTC. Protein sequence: CASSLVRSGLRFF.

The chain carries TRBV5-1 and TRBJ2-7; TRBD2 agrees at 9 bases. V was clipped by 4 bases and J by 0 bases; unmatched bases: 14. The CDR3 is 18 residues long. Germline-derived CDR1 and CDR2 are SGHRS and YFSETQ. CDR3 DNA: TGCGCCAGCAGCCGAGACGGGAAAGCGGGGGGTTTCTCCTACGAGCAGTACTTC. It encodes CASSRDGKAGGFSYEQYF.

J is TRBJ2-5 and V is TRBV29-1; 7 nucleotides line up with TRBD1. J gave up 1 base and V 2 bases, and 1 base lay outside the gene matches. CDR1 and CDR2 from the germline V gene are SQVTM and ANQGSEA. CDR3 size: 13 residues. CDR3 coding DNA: TGCAGCGTTGAACGGGACAGCCAAGAGACCCAGTACTTC. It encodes CSVERDSQETQYF.

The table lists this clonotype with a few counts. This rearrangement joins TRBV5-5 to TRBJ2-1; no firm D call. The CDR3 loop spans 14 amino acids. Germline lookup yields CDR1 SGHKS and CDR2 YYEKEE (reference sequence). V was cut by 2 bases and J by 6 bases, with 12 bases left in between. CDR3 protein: CASSLGPDGNEQFF. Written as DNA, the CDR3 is TGTGCCAGCAGCTTAGGTCCCGACGGCAATGAGCAGTTCTTC.

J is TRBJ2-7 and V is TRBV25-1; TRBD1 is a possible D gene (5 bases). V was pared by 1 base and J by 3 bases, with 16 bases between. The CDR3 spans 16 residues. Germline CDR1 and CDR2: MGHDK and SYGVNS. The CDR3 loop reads CASSESGRGSSYEQYF. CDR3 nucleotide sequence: TGTGCCAGCAGTGAATCAGGGCGCGGATCGAGCTACGAGCAGTACTTC.

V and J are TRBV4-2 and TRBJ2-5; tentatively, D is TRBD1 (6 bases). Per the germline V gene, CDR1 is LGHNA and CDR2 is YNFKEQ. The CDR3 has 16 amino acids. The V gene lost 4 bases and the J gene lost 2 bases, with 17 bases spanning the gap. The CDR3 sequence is CASSRTGQILQETQYF. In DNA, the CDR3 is TGTGCCAGCAGCCGAACCGGACAGATTTTACAAGAGACCCAGTACTTC.

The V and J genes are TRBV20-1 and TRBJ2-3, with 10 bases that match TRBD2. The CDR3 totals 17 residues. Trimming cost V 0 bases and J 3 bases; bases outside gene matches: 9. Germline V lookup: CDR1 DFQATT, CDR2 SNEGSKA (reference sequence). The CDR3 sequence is CSARDFQRGGQTDTQYF. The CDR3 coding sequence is TGCAGTGCTAGAGATTTCCAGCGGGGGGGCCAGACAGATACGCAGTATTTT.

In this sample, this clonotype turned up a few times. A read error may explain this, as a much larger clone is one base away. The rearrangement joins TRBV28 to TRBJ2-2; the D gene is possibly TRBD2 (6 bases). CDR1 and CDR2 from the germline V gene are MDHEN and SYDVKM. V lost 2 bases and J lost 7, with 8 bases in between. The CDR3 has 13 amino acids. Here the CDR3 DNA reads TGTGCCAGCAGTTTAGTGGAGGGCGGGGAGCTGTTTTTT. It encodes CASSLVEGGELFF.

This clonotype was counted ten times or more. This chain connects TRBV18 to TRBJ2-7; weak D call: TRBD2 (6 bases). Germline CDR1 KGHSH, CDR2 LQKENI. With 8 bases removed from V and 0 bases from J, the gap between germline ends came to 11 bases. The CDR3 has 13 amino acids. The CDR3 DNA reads TGTGCCAGCAGTCCCGGGAGCTCCTACGAGCAGTACTTC. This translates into CASSPGSSYEQYF.

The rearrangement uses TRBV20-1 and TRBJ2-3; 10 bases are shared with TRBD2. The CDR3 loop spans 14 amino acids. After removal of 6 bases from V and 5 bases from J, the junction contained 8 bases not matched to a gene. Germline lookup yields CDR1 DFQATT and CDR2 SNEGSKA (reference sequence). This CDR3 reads CSANSGGPLDTQYF. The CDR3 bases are TGCAGTGCCAATAGCGGGGGGCCTTTAGATACGCAGTATTTT.

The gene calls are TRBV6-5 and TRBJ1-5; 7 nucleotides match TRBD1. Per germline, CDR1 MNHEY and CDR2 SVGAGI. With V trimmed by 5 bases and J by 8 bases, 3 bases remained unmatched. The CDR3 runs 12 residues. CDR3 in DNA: TGTGCCAGCAGTACAGGGGCCAAGCCCCAGCATTTT. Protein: CASSTGAKPQHF.

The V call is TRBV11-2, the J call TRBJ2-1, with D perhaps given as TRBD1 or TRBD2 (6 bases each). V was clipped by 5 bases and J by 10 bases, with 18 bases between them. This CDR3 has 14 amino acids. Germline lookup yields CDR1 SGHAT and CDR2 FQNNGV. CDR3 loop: CASSPFVGAGEQFF. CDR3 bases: TGTGCCAGCAGCCCCTTCGTGGGGGCGGGAGAGCAGTTCTTC.

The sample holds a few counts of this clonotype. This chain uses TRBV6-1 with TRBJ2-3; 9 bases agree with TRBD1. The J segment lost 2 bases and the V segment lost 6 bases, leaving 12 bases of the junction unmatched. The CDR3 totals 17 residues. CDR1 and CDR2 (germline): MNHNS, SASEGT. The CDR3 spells CASRPTGTGRHTDTQYF. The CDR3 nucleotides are TGTGCCAGCAGACCCACCGGGACAGGGAGACACACAGATACGCAGTATTTT.

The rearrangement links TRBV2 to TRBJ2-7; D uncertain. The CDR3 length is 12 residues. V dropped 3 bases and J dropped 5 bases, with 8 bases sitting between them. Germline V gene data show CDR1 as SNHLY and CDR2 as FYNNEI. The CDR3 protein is CASSDYMDEQYF. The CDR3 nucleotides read TGTGCCAGCAGTGACTATATGGACGAGCAGTACTTC.

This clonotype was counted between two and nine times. CDR3 in amino acids: CATRTDFNEQFF. The CDR3 DNA reads as TGTGCCACCCGGACCGACTTCAATGAGCAGTTCTTC. The J gene is TRBJ2-1, the V gene TRBV12-3 or TRBV12-4; D remains ambiguous. The CDR3 runs to 12 residues. V dropped 10 bases and J dropped 6 bases, with 13 bases sitting between them.

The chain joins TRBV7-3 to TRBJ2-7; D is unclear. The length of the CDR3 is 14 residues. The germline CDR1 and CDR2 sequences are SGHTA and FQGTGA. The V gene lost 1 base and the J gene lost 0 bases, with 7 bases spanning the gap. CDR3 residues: CASSLNTDSYEQYF. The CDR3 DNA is TGTGCCAGCAGCTTAAATACAGACTCCTACGAGCAGTACTTC.

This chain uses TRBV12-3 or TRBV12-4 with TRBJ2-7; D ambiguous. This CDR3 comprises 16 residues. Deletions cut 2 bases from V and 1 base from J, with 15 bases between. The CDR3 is CASSLYRPTPSYEQYF. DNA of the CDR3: TGTGCCAGCAGTTTATACCGTCCGACCCCTTCCTACGAGCAGTACTTC.

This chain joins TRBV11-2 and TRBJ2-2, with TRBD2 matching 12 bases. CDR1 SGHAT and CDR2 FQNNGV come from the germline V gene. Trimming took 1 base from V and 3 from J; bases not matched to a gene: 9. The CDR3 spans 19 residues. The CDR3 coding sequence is TGTGCCAGCAGCTTAGGAATGACTAGCGGGGGAATTTACACCGGGGAGCTGTTTTTT. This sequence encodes CASSLGMTSGGIYTGELFF.

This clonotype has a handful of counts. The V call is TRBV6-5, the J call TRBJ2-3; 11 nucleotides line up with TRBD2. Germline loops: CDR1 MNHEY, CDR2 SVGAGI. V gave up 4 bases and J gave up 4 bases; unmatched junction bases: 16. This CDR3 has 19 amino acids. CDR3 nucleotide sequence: TGTGCCAGCAGTTCCCGATTACAGCCTAGCGGGGGGACCTCAGATACGCAGTATTTT. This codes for CASSSRLQPSGGTSDTQYF.

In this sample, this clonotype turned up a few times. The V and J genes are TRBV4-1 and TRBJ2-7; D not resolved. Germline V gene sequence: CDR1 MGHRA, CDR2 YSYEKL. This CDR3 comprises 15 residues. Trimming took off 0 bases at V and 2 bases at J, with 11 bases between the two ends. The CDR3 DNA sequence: TGCGCCAGCAGCCAAGATTCCGCAGGACCCTACGAGCAGTACTTC. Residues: CASSQDSAGPYEQYF.

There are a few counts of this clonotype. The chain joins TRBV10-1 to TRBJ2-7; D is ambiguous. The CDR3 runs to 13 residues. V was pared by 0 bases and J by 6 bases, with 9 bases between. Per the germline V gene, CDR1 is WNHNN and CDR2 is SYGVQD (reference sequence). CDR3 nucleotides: TGCGCCAGCAGTGAGTCAGTGCCTGGCGAGCAGTACTTC. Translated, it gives CASSESVPGEQYF.

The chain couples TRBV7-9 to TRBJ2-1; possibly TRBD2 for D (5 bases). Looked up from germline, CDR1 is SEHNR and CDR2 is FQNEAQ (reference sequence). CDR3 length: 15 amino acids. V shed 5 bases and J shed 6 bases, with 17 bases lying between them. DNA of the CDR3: TGTGCCAGCAGCCCCTTCGAAGACTACCCCAATGAGCAGTTCTTC. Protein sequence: CASSPFEDYPNEQFF.

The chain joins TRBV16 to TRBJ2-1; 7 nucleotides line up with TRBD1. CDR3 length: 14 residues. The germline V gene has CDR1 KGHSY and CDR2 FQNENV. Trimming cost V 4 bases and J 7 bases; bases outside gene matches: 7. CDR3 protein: CASSPDRVANEQFF. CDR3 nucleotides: TGTGCCAGCAGCCCCGACAGGGTTGCGAATGAGCAGTTCTTC.

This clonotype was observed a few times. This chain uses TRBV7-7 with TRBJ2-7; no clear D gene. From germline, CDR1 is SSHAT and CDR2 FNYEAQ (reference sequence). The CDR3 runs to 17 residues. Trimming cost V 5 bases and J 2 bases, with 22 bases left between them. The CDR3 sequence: CASSNLQRGAFPYEQYF. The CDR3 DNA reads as TGTGCCAGCAGCAATCTACAAAGAGGAGCGTTCCCCTACGAGCAGTACTTC.

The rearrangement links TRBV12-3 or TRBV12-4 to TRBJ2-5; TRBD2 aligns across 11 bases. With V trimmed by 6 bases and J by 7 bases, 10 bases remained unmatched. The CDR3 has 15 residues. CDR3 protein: CASRETSGAYVTQYF. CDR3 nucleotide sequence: TGTGCCAGCAGAGAGACTAGCGGGGCGTATGTGACCCAGTACTTC.

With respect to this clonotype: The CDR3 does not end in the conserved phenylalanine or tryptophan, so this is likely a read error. CDR3 region: CASSRLGRSGSYEQYS. The CDR3 DNA is TGCGCCAGCAGTAGGTTGGGTCGCTCTGGCTCCTACGAGCAGTACTCC. V gene TRBV5-1 combines with J gene TRBJ2-7, with D uncertain. The CDR3 is 16 residues long. CDR1 and CDR2 from the germline V gene are SGHRS and YFSETQ. V was clipped by 5 bases and J by 0 bases, with 18 bases between them.

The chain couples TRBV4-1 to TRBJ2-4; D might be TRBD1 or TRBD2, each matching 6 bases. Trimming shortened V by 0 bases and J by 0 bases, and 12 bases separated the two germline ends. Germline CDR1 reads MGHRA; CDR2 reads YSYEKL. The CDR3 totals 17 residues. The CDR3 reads CASSQDRGVGAKNIQYF. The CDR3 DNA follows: TGCGCCAGCAGCCAAGATAGGGGGGTCGGAGCCAAAAACATTCAGTACTTC.

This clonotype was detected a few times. CDR3 in DNA: TGTGCCAGCACCGGGACCGGGGAGCTGTTTTTT. As protein: CASTGTGELFF. The chain uses TRBV2 and TRBJ2-2; D uncertain. With 7 bases removed from V and 5 bases from J, the gap between germline ends came to 5 bases. The germline V gene encodes CDR1 SNHLY and CDR2 FYNNEI. This CDR3 spans 11 amino acids.

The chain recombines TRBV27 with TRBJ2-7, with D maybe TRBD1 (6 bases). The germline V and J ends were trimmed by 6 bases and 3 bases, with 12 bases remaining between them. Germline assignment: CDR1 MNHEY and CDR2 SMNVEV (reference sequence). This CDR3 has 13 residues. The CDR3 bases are TGTGCCAGCAGGGCGACAGGATTCTACGAGCAGTACTTC. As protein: CASRATGFYEQYF.

The CDR3 spells CASSPSGTSYEQYF. CDR3 bases: TGCGCCAGCAGCCCTAGCGGGACCTCCTACGAGCAGTACTTC. The J gene is TRBJ2-7, the V gene TRBV5-1; 9 bases agree with TRBD2. Germline V gene sequence: CDR1 SGHRS, CDR2 YFSETQ. This CDR3 is built from 14 residues. Unmatched junction bases numbered 2, after V lost 4 bases and J lost 0 bases.

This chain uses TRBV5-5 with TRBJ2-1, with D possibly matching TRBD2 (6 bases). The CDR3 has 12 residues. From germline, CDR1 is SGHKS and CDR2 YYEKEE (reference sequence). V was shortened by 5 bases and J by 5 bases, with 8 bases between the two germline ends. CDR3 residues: CASRRTNNEQFF. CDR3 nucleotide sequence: TGTGCCAGCAGAAGGACTAACAATGAGCAGTTCTTC.